This TCR beta chain was captured in a study of cytomegalovirus exposure and HLA in healthy donors. In the PCR, 60 Vbeta and 13 Jbeta primers were used. The method was immunoSEQ multiplex PCR; TCRdb's version includes in-frame clones alone and lacks a portion of them. The sample shows about 180,000 clones, over 75% of them seen only once. Sequenced sample: PBMCs. This receptor was taken from a woman in her 30s in good health and CMV-seronegative.

The CDR3 region is CASSLGTGTGNTIYF. CDR3 DNA sequence: TGCGCCAGCAGCTTGGGGACAGGGACCGGAAACACCATATATTTT. This chain links TRBV5-1 with TRBJ1-3, with TRBD1 identical over 8 bases. The CDR3 covers 15 residues. Germline lookup yields CDR1 SGHRS and CDR2 YFSETQ. The trim removed 0 bases at V and 4 bases at J, leaving 3 bases unmatched.